These 25 T cell receptor beta chains were all obtained from the same sample, sequenced in a study of blood T cells in healthy people across ages. The use of a sample-barcoded 5' primer and a J-beta primer mix characterized a second PCR of about 6 to 12 cycles. TCRdb ran MiXCR on the 5' RACE reads and lists one entry per CDR3 protein. The sample yields approximately 810,000 distinct CDR3 sequences, under 40% seen once. Sequencing was performed on blood. All receptors come from a man between 18 and 29 years old in good health.

The V call is TRBV20-1, the J call TRBJ2-1; D uncertain. Trimming shortened V by 3 bases and J by 9 bases, and 6 bases separated the two germline ends. The CDR3 is made up of 10 amino acids. From germline, CDR1 is DFQATT and CDR2 SNEGSKA (reference sequence). The CDR3 DNA is TGCAGTGCTAGTCGGATTGAGCAGTTCTTC. Protein product: CSASRIEQFF.

This clonotype was detected a few times. The CDR3 loop reads CSGSRVGGVVYGYTF. In nucleotides, the CDR3 is TGCAGTGGTAGCCGAGTCGGGGGAGTCGTCTATGGCTACACCTTC. This sequence joins TRBV20-1 and TRBJ1-2; D is perhaps TRBD1 (5 bases). The V gene's germline CDR1 is DFQATT and CDR2 SNEGSKA (reference sequence). V was cut by 7 bases and J by 4 bases, with 22 bases left in between. This CDR3 contains 15 residues.

The rearrangement joins TRBV7-9 to TRBJ2-3; 12 nucleotides match TRBD2. The CDR3 runs 16 residues. The J segment lost 1 base and the V segment lost 7 bases, leaving 6 bases of the junction unmatched. Germline CDR1 is SEHNR and CDR2 is FQNEAQ (reference sequence). In nucleotides, the CDR3 is TGTGCCAGCATCTACCGACTAGCGGGGGGCACAGATACGCAGTATTTT. Translation gives CASIYRLAGGTDTQYF.

The chain is built from TRBV20-1 and TRBJ2-1; no reliable D call. The ends were cut back, 0 bases at V and 9 bases at J, with 15 bases in the middle. There are 14 residues in the CDR3. The germline V gene encodes CDR1 DFQATT and CDR2 SNEGSKA (reference sequence). Written as DNA, the CDR3 is TGCAGTGCTAGAGATCCCCATTCCCAGCTTGAGCAGTTCTTC. Its protein is CSARDPHSQLEQFF.

The chain recombines TRBV24-1 with TRBJ2-5; D uncertain. This CDR3 has 17 amino acids. CDR1 is KGHDR and CDR2 is SFDVKD in the germline V gene. The V gene lost 0 bases and the J gene lost 11 bases, with 24 bases spanning the gap. The DNA for the CDR3 is TGTGCCACCAGTGATTTGCCCCTTGCCGACGAAAAGTTTGAGCAGTACTTC. Amino acids: CATSDLPLADEKFEQYF.

This clonotype came up once. The V call is TRBV5-1, the J call TRBJ2-3; either TRBD1 or TRBD2 may fit D (6 bases each). This CDR3 contains 16 residues. Germline V gene data show CDR1 as SGHRS and CDR2 as YFSETQ. Trimming removed 4 bases at V and 0 bases at J, with 15 bases between. The CDR3: CASSAPAGHSTDTQYF. DNA of the CDR3: TGCGCCAGCAGCGCCCCGGCGGGACATAGCACAGATACGCAGTATTTT.

This clonotype has just a few counts. V and J are TRBV5-5 and TRBJ2-5; tentative D call: TRBD1 (6 bases). The J call may be mistaken, given a closer DNA end match to TRBJ2-7. The CDR3 spans 15 residues. Germline V lookup: CDR1 SGHKS, CDR2 YYEKEE (reference sequence). CDR3 sequence: CASSFGGLGGLEQYF. The CDR3 DNA follows: TGTGCCAGCAGCTTTGGGGGCTTAGGGGGTCTCGAGCAGTACTTC.

The chain is built from TRBV7-9 and TRBJ2-5; the match to TRBD2 covers 11 bases. The V segment lost 4 bases and the J segment 1 base; nucleotides outside the gene matches: 8. The CDR3 runs 17 residues. In germline, CDR1 is SEHNR, CDR2 FQNEAQ (reference sequence). CDR3 sequence reads: CASSSRSGTSGQETQYF. CDR3 in DNA: TGTGCCAGCAGCTCACGATCCGGGACTAGCGGCCAAGAGACCCAGTACTTC.

About this clonotype: It may be a read error: a sequence one base away is much more abundant. In this CDR3 the conserved last residue, phenylalanine or tryptophan, is missing, so a read error is likely. This chain links TRBV12-3 or TRBV12-4 with TRBJ2-1, with TRBD1 as a possible D gene (6 bases). The length of the CDR3 is 12 residues. Between the trimmed V and J ends, which lost 6 bases and 4 bases, there was a span of 7 bases. The CDR3 nucleotides read TGTGCCAGCAGGGACAGATACAATGAGCAGTTCTCC. It codes for CASRDRYNEQFS.

This clonotype was counted once. This could be a read error, since a much larger clone is one nucleotide away. The chain uses TRBV12-3 or TRBV12-4 and TRBJ1-6, with D tentatively TRBD1 (5 bases). This CDR3 has 13 residues. V lost 5 bases to trimming and J lost 11 bases, with 13 bases between them. The CDR3 DNA follows: TGTGCCAGCAGTGTAAGGTGGGACCCACCCCTCCACTTT. Its protein product is CASSVRWDPPLHF.

The chain has TRBV7-2 and TRBJ2-4, with 7 bases fitting TRBD2. The CDR3 is 16 residues long. CDR1 and CDR2 (germline): SGHTA, FQGNSA. The V gene end was trimmed by 1 base and the J gene end by 0 bases; junction bases not matched to a gene: 3. This CDR3 is CASSLGGGLAKNIQYF. The CDR3 nucleotides read TGTGCCAGCAGCTTAGGGGGGGGACTAGCCAAAAACATTCAGTACTTC.

This clonotype was recorded a few times. The chain is built from TRBV7-2 and TRBJ1-6; TRBD1 agrees at 8 bases. V was clipped by 2 bases and J by 7 bases; unmatched bases: 10. The CDR3 loop spans 17 amino acids. The germline V gene has CDR1 SGHTA and CDR2 FQGNSA. In DNA, the CDR3 is TGTGCCAGCAGCTTACATTACGGGACAGGCCGAAATTCACCCCTCCACTTT. Translating gives CASSLHYGTGRNSPLHF. Combining the CDR3 with reference TRBV7-2 and TRBJ1-6 gives the whole variable domain GAGVSQSPSNKVTEKGKDVELRCDPISGHTALYWYRQSLGQGLEFLIYFQGNSAPDKSGLPSDRFSAERTGGSVSTLTIQRTQQEDSAVYLCASSLHYGTGRNSPLHFGNGTRLTVT.

The rearrangement uses TRBV16 and TRBJ1-1; D remains unclear. Germline CDR1 is KGHSY and CDR2 is FQNENV. There are 15 residues in the CDR3. V was pared by 1 base and J by 0 bases, with 9 bases between. This CDR3 is CASSQWKQMNTEAFF. As DNA, the CDR3 is TGTGCCAGCAGCCAATGGAAACAAATGAACACTGAAGCTTTCTTT.

This clonotype was seen more than once but under ten times. This chain joins TRBV4-1 and TRBJ2-3, with D perhaps TRBD2 (6 bases). There are 15 residues in the CDR3. The ends were cut back, 4 bases at V and 2 bases at J, with 13 bases in the middle. Germline V gives CDR1 MGHRA, CDR2 YSYEKL. The CDR3 DNA is TGCGCCAGCAGCCTCACTAGCCTTGCCACAGATACGCAGTATTTT. Amino acid sequence: CASSLTSLATDTQYF.

This clonotype was recorded a few times. This chain links TRBV25-1 with TRBJ2-7; possible D gene TRBD1, 5 bases. This CDR3 is built from 15 residues. Between the trimmed V and J ends, which lost 1 base and 0 bases, there was a span of 10 bases. In germline, CDR1 is MGHDK, CDR2 SYGVNS. The CDR3 DNA reads TGTGCCAGCAGTGAATCACACAGGCGCTCCTACGAGCAGTACTTC. Protein product: CASSESHRRSYEQYF.

The table lists this clonotype with a count of one. V and J are TRBV7-6 and TRBJ2-5; tentatively, D is TRBD1 or TRBD2 (6 bases each). The germline V and J ends were trimmed by 1 base and 1 base, with 16 bases remaining between them. This CDR3 contains 17 residues. From germline, CDR1 is SGHVS and CDR2 FNYEAQ. The DNA for the CDR3 is TGTGCCAGCAGCTTAGGGGTAGAGGGGGGAATCCAAGAGACCCAGTACTTC. This gives the protein CASSLGVEGGIQETQYF. The variable domain in full, completed from reference TRBV7-6 and TRBJ2-5, reads GAGVSQSPRYKVTKRGQDVALRCDPISGHVSLYWYRQALGQGPEFLTYFNYEAQQDKSGLPNDRFSAERPEGSISTLTIQRTEQRDSAMYRCASSLGVEGGIQETQYFGPGTRLLVL.

This CDR3 reads CASSVEQAYNEQFF. For the CDR3, the DNA is TGTGCCAGCAGCGTAGAACAGGCCTACAATGAGCAGTTCTTC. This chain uses TRBV9 with TRBJ2-1; D is perhaps TRBD1 (5 bases). The CDR3 is 14 residues long. Trimming pared 0 bases from V and 2 bases from J, leaving 6 bases between. From germline, CDR1 is SGDLS and CDR2 YYNGEE.

This rearrangement joins TRBV7-2 to TRBJ2-5, with 9 bases identical to TRBD2. The germline V gene encodes CDR1 SGHTA and CDR2 FQGNSA. The CDR3 length is 14 residues. V gave up 3 bases and J gave up 4 bases; unmatched junction bases: 3. CDR3 loop: CASSFQRGAETQYF. The CDR3 coding sequence is TGTGCCAGCAGCTTCCAGCGGGGGGCAGAGACCCAGTACTTC. The whole variable domain, filled in from reference TRBV7-2 and TRBJ2-5, reads GAGVSQSPSNKVTEKGKDVELRCDPISGHTALYWYRQSLGQGLEFLIYFQGNSAPDKSGLPSDRFSAERTGGSVSTLTIQRTQQEDSAVYLCASSFQRGAETQYFGPGTRLLVL.

This sequence joins TRBV7-2 and TRBJ2-1; TRBD2 matches at 8 bases. This CDR3 region has 15 residues. Germline V CDR1 and CDR2: SGHTA, FQGNSA. V shed 5 bases, J shed 3 bases, and the junction held 6 bases outside the gene matches. The CDR3 protein is CASSREGGLYNEQFF. The DNA for the CDR3 is TGTGCCAGCAGCCGGGAGGGGGGCCTCTACAATGAGCAGTTCTTC.

The J gene is TRBJ2-4, the V gene TRBV7-2; the D gene could be TRBD1 or TRBD2 (7 bases each). Germline CDR1 reads SGHTA; CDR2 reads FQGNSA. V shed 1 base and J shed 3 bases, with 16 bases lying between them. The CDR3 has 17 residues. The DNA of the CDR3 is TGTGCCAGCAGCTTAGTACCCGACAGGGACTACAAAAACATTCAGTACTTC. Amino acids: CASSLVPDRDYKNIQYF.

This chain uses TRBV6-6 with TRBJ1-2; D remains unclear. In germline, CDR1 is MNHNY, CDR2 SVGAGI (reference sequence). Trimming took 0 bases from V and 2 from J, leaving 4 bases between them. The CDR3 is 13 amino acids. CDR3 nucleotides: TGTGCCAGCAGTTACTCCGGGAACTATGGCTACACCTTC. Translation: CASSYSGNYGYTF.

There are many counts of this clonotype. This chain joins TRBV6-2 or TRBV6-3 and TRBJ2-3; no definite D call. CDR1 and CDR2 from the germline V gene are MNHEY and SVGEGT. Trimming pared 3 bases from V and 5 bases from J, leaving 6 bases between. This CDR3 contains 12 residues. The CDR3 protein is CASSYLVDTQYF. Written as DNA, the CDR3 is TGTGCCAGCAGTTATCTTGTAGATACGCAGTATTTT.

A few counts support this clonotype. This sequence joins TRBV20-1 and TRBJ2-7, with 10 bases matching TRBD2. The V gene end was trimmed by 6 bases and the J gene end by 6 bases; junction bases not matched to a gene: 5. This CDR3 region has 12 residues. Germline V gene sequence: CDR1 DFQATT, CDR2 SNEGSKA (reference sequence). The CDR3 coding sequence is TGCAGTGCAAAGCGGGGGGGCTCCGAGCAGTACTTC. It translates to CSAKRGGSEQYF.

The chain links TRBV7-2 to TRBJ2-5, with 10 positions matching TRBD1. Germline lookup yields CDR1 SGHTA and CDR2 FQGNSA. V shed 4 bases, J shed 11 bases, and the junction held 10 bases outside the gene matches. The length of the CDR3 is 14 residues. The CDR3 DNA sequence: TGTGCCAGCAGCTCCCGGGACAGGGGTAATGAGCAGTACTTC. It is translated as CASSSRDRGNEQYF.

The chain couples TRBV12-3 or TRBV12-4 to TRBJ2-1; D is ambiguous. V shed 5 bases and J shed 0 bases, with 14 bases lying between them. The CDR3 covers 16 residues. In nucleotides, the CDR3 is TGTGCCAGCAGTCCTTTAGGCGGTAGCTCCTACAATGAGCAGTTCTTC. Protein product: CASSPLGGSSYNEQFF.